Listed here is a single TCR beta chain. Its antigen remains undetermined. It has no much larger one-base neighbor in the sample; base qualities were not kept. The donors were healthy, HIV-negative adults with no recently reported acute infections or vaccinations. Only Caucasian adults living in Nashville, Tennessee, USA were represented among the donors. CD4+ T cells were enriched by magnetic negative selection, after which naive cells were positively selected on CD45RA and the negative fraction was taken as the memory subset. After blood collection by leukapheresis, PBMCs were isolated using Ficoll-Histopaque density gradient centrifugation and then cryopreserved in the vapor phase of liquid nitrogen. Purity and quantity of every magnetically sorted T cell population were checked by analytical flow cytometry. Genomic DNA was isolated from every sorted fraction and measured by UV absorbance on a Nanodrop 2000c.

The CDR3 goes from the cysteine to the phenylalanine over 14 residues. The sequence is cut down to CDR3 DNA, 42 bases in frame from base 1. V was cut back by 0 bases and J by 6 bases, leaving a gap of 11 bases between them. The CDR1 and CDR2 encoded by the germline V gene are SGDLS and YYNGEE. The data derive from a study of shared clonotypes between healthy human individuals (dated by TCRdb to 2020 to 2022). Background on the whole study: The cohort included a few men and a couple of women between 18 and 49 years of age. Blood TCR repertoires of about 5 healthy adults were deeply sequenced to estimate repertoire size and the extent of clonotype sharing between individuals. To increase sequencing depth and limit assay-specific biases, different laboratories used diverse techniques to prepare libraries and sequence TCR repertoires. Leukapheresis yielded between about 0.85 and 9.5 billion PBMCs per donor. Per donor, three plates each were used for CD4 naive and CD4 memory, two for CD8 naive, and one for CD8 memory.

Using the deep immunoSEQ assay, TCR CDR3 regions were amplified from genomic DNA by multiplex PCR. For each cell subset, the extracted genomic DNA was distributed evenly across all wells of several immunoSEQ 96-well plates, and each plate served as one replicate. Each replicate PCR for sorted subsets received around 200 ng genomic DNA, equal to about 29,000 T cell genomes. The purified libraries were quantified using a Qubit 3.0 fluorometer, sized with a Bioanalyzer 2100, and then quantified again using the KAPA Library Quantification kit. Every immunoSEQ 96-well plate was sequenced on a separate single-read 150-cycle Illumina NextSeq 550 flow cell. Under the source paper's analysis protocol: The immunoSEQ output contained only junctional sequences without quality scores, so filtering could not match that applied to full-length reads. To assign V/J genes and CDR3, sequences were annotated against IMGT germline references using PyIR, a Python wrapper for IgBLAST v1.9. Reads with weak V/J assignments (E-value above 1e-6), missing CDR3, stop codons, out-of-frame junctions, or ambiguous translated residues were removed. V3J clonotypes were defined by identical inferred V gene, J gene, and CDR3 amino acid sequence. Percentage overlap between repertoires was calculated by dividing the number of shared unique clonotypes by the size of the smaller repertoire. Repertoire richness was assessed with RTK rarefaction, the Chao1 estimator, and Recon v2.1 estimates of unobserved clonotypes. Generation probabilities were computed with OLGA for all TCRbeta clonotypes obtained by the gDNA method from a handful of donors. The source is immuneACCESS, and TCRdb retained only in-frame sequences with V and J called. Part of the clones is not carried over; for the studies checked, unresolved V genes explain less than half of this, and the remainder is unexplained. That table gives V, J and clone size, and the DNA gave D and trimming. The sample includes around 180,000 clones, with roughly 91% observed a single time. The ten largest clones take up around 0.067% of the sample.

What the work shows at the level of the full study, not this receptor alone: Compared with non-shared clonotypes, clonotypes shared by all four sorted-subset donors had higher generation probabilities. Incomplete sequencing was indicated by rarefaction of sorted-subset datasets, despite the large sequencing depth. Only blood was sampled, and tissue TCR repertoires likely differ from those in blood. Based on pairwise subsampling, the degree of clonotype sharing among donors was expected to be affected by sequencing depth. Estimated clonotype richness was generally larger for naive than for memory subsets. The genetic and exposure-history diversity represented was limited by the small number of donors. Across a handful of donors, around 5.4% of naive CD4, approximately 4% of naive CD8, about 2.3% of memory CD4, and 0.4% of memory CD8 clonotypes were shared.

The sample was naive CD4+ T cells sorted from blood. The cell subset or site label of this sample denotes: CD45RA+ positively selected. The chain links TRBV9 with TRBJ2-3; there is no confident call for the D gene. This TCR was recovered from a woman in her 30s in good health. The DNA sequence is as follows: TGTGCCAGCAGCGTAGGTTTTCTCGAGGATACGCAGTATTTT. Its translation is CASSVGFLEDTQYF. The CDR3 plus the reference TRBV9 and TRBJ2-3 genes for the other parts give the full variable domain: DSGVTQTPKHLITATGQRVTLRCSPRSGDLSVYWYQQSLDQGLQFLIQYYNGEERAKGNILERFSAQQFPDLHSELNLSSLELGDSALYFCASSVGFLEDTQYFGPGTRLTVL.